Listed here are 6 T cell receptor beta chains from one sample, sequenced in a study of blood T cell repertoires in COVID-19. This table comes from immunoSEQ multiplex PCR, and its TCRdb copy is limited to in-frame clones, with some not included. This table holds 390,000 or so clones, approximately 90% found once. The source material was peripheral blood. These receptors were collected from a woman in her twenties or thirties with active or convalescent COVID-19.

This rearrangement joins TRBV4-1 to TRBJ1-2, with 8 bases matching TRBD1. CDR1 is MGHRA and CDR2 is YSYEKL in the germline V gene. CDR3 length equals 18 residues. Losses at the gene ends were 0 bases for V and 4 bases for J; bases not matched to a gene: 13. CDR3: CASSQEGQGAKESYGYTF. The CDR3 DNA reads TGCGCCAGCAGCCAAGAAGGGCAGGGGGCAAAAGAAAGCTATGGCTACACCTTC.

The rearrangement uses TRBV18 and TRBJ2-4; D possibly corresponds to TRBD1 (6 bases). The V end was cut by 2 bases, the J end by 2 bases, with 10 bases between. Per the germline V gene, CDR1 is KGHSH and CDR2 is LQKENI. CDR3 size: 15 residues. The DNA for the CDR3 is TGTGCCAGCTCACCATCGCAGGGGACCAAAAACATTCAGTACTTC. It codes for CASSPSQGTKNIQYF.

The chain joins TRBV7-7 to TRBJ2-3; no firm D call. Germline-derived CDR1 and CDR2 are SSHAT and FNYEAQ (reference sequence). Trimming stripped 1 base from V and 2 bases from J, with 4 bases between. This CDR3 comprises 13 residues. CDR3 region: CASSLDITDTQYF. The CDR3 nucleotides read TGTGCCAGCAGCTTAGACATCACAGATACGCAGTATTTT.

CDR3 bases: TGTGCCTGCCTAGCGGCCATAGACAATGAGCAGTTCTTC. The encoded protein is CACLAAIDNEQFF. The rearrangement uses TRBV30 and TRBJ2-1; 7 nucleotides match TRBD2. Germline loops: CDR1 GTSNPN, CDR2 SVGIG (reference sequence). V gave up 6 bases and J gave up 5 bases; unmatched junction bases: 7. The CDR3 runs to 13 residues.

The J gene is TRBJ2-5, the V gene TRBV15; 10 bases fit TRBD2. V was pared by 2 bases and J by 5 bases, with 5 bases of the junction left unmatched. From germline, CDR1 is LNHNV and CDR2 YYDKDF (reference sequence). The CDR3 runs 15 residues. CDR3 coding DNA: TGTGCCACCAGCAGAATCCTAGCGGGGGCTGAGACCCAGTACTTC. Translated, it gives CATSRILAGAETQYF.

This chain uses TRBV5-1 with TRBJ2-5, with 9 nucleotides matching TRBD1. The V gene end was trimmed by 0 bases and the J gene end by 3 bases; junction bases not matched to a gene: 0. CDR1 is SGHRS, CDR2 YFSETQ, per germline. The CDR3 has 14 amino acids. Written as DNA, the CDR3 is TGCGCCAGCAGCTTGGGACAGGGGGAAGAGACCCAGTACTTC. This translates into CASSLGQGEETQYF.